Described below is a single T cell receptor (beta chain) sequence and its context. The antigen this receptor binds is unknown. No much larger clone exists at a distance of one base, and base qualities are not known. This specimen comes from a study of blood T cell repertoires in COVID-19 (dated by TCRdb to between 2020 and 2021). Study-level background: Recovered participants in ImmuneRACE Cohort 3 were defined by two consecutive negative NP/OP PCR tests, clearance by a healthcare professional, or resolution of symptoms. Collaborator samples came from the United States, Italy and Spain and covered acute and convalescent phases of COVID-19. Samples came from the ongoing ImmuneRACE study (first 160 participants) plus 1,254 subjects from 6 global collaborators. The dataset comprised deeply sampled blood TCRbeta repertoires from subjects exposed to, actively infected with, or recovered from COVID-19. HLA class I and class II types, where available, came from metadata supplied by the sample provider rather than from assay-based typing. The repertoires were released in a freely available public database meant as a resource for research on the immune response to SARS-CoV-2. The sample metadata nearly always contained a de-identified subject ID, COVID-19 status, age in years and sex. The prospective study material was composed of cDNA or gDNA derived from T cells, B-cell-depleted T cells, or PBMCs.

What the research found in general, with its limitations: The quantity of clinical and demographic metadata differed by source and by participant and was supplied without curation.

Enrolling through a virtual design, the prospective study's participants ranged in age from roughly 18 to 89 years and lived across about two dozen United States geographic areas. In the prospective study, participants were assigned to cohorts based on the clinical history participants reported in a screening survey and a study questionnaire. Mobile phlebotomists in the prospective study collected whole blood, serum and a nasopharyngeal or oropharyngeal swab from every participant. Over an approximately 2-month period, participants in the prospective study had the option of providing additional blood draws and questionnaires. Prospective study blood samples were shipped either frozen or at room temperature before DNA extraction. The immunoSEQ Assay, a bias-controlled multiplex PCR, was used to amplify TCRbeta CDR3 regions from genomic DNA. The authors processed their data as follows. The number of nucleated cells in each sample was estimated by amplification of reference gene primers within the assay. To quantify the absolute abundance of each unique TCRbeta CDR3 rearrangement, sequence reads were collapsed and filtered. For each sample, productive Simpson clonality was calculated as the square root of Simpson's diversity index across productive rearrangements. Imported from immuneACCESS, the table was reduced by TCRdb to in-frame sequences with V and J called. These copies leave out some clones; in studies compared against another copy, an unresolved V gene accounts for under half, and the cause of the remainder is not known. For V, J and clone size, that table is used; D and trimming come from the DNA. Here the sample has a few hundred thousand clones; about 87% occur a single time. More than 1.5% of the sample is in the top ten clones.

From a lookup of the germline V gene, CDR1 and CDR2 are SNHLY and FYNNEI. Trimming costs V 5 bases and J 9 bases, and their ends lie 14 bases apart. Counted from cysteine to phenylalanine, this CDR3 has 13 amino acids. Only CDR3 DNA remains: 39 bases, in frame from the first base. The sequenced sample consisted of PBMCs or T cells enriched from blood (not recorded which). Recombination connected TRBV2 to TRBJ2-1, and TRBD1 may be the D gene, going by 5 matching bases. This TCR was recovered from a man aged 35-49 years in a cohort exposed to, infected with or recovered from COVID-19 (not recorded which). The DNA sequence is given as TGTGCCAGCAGTTCGGACAATGGGATTGAGCAGTTCTTC. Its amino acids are CASSSDNGIEQFF.